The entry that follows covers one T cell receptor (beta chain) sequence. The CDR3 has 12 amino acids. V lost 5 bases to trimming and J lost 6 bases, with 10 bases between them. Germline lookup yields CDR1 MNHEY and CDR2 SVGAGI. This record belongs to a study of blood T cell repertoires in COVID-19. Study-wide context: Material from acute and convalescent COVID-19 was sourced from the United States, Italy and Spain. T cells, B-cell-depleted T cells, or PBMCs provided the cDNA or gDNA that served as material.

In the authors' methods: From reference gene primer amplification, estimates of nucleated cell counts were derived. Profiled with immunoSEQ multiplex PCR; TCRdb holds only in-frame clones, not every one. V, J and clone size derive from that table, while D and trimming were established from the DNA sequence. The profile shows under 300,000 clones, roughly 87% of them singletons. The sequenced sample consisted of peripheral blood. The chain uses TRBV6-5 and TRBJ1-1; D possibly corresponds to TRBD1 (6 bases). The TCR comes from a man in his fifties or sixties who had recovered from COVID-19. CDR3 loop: CASSRGGAEAFF. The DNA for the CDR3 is TGTGCCAGCAGTAGGGGGGGCGCTGAAGCTTTCTTT.